These 18 T cell receptor beta chains were sequenced from one sample in a study of T cells in Graves' hyperthyroidism and ophthalmopathy. Template material for amplifying TCR beta CDR3 regions consisted of RNA transcripts. An initial round of RT-PCR targeting the TCR CDR3 relied on the HTBI primer set. TCRdb analysed the multiplex PCR reads with MiXCR anew, one entry per CDR3 protein. The table records some 690,000 distinct CDR3 sequences, roughly a sixth of them present only once. The sequenced sample was blood. The receptors were sampled from a man aged 45-65 years with Graves' hyperthyroidism.

This clonotype was picked up many times. The chain joins TRBV18 to TRBJ1-4; maybe TRBD1 (6 bases). CDR3 length equals 15 residues. Germline V lookup: CDR1 KGHSH, CDR2 LQKENI. The V end lost 4 bases, the J end lost 6 bases, and 15 bases lay between the germline ends. The CDR3 sequence: CASSHVGGHDEKLFF. CDR3 bases: TGTGCCAGCTCACACGTCGGGGGGCATGATGAAAAACTGTTTTTT.

The chain combines TRBV19 with TRBJ1-5; 7 nucleotides align to TRBD1. The J segment lost 0 bases and the V segment lost 6 bases, leaving 14 bases of the junction unmatched. Germline lookup yields CDR1 LNHDA and CDR2 SQIVND (reference sequence). The CDR3 covers 18 residues. The CDR3 loop is CASRPRTGESHSNQPQHF. The CDR3 region has the DNA TGTGCCAGTAGACCACGAACAGGGGAGTCCCATAGCAATCAGCCCCAGCATTTT. Full variable domain (outside the CDR3, taken from reference TRBV19 and TRBJ1-5): DGGITQSPKYLFRKEGQNVTLSCEQNLNHDAMYWYRQDPGQGLRLIYYSQIVNDFQKGDIAEGYSVSREKKESFPLTVTSAQKNPTAFYLCASRPRTGESHSNQPQHFGDGTRLSIL.

This clonotype was seen ten or more times. CDR3 residues: CASSLDWLAKNIQYF. The CDR3, as DNA: TGTGCCAGCAGTTTGGACTGGTTAGCCAAAAACATTCAGTACTTC. The chain couples TRBV2 to TRBJ2-4, with D perhaps TRBD2 (5 bases). Germline V gives CDR1 SNHLY, CDR2 FYNNEI. Trimming stripped 5 bases from V and 0 bases from J, with 11 bases between. There are 15 residues in the CDR3.

This clonotype was recorded many times. This chain links TRBV10-3 with TRBJ2-7; 9 bases match TRBD1. There are 15 residues in the CDR3. V was pared by 8 bases and J by 6 bases, with 14 bases of the junction left unmatched. CDR1 and CDR2 (germline): ENHRY, SYGVKD. The CDR3 DNA follows: TGTGCCATCCATCCGCAGGGACAGGGATTATCCGAGCAGTACTTC. Translated: CAIHPQGQGLSEQYF.

This clonotype was recorded at least ten times. This rearrangement joins TRBV18 to TRBJ1-1; weak D call: TRBD1 (6 bases). Germline CDR1 and CDR2: KGHSH and LQKENI. Between the trimmed V and J ends, which lost 8 bases and 2 bases, there was a span of 12 bases. This CDR3 region has 13 residues. CDR3 nucleotides: TGTGCCAGCAGCCGAGGGGGTAACACTGAAGCTTTCTTT. Its protein product is CASSRGGNTEAFF. The whole variable domain, remainder taken from reference TRBV18 and TRBJ1-1, is NAGVMQNPRHLVRRRGQEARLRCSPMKGHSHVYWYRQLPEEGLKFMVYLQKENIIDESGMPKERFSAEFPKEGPSILRIQQVVRGDSAAYFCASSRGGNTEAFFGQGTRLTVV.

This clonotype was observed many times. The V call is TRBV7-8, the J call TRBJ2-1; 13 nucleotides agree with TRBD2. The germline CDR1 and CDR2 sequences are SGHVS and FQNEAQ. The J segment lost 5 bases and the V segment lost 6 bases, leaving 10 bases of the junction unmatched. The CDR3 has 17 residues. The CDR3 reads CASSLRLAGGLNNEQFF. CDR3 bases: TGTGCCAGCAGTCTTAGACTAGCGGGAGGATTAAACAATGAGCAGTTCTTC.

This clonotype was picked up a small number of times. The gene calls are TRBV9 and TRBJ1-1; D call uncertain. Germline CDR1 and CDR2: SGDLS and YYNGEE. The germline V and J ends were trimmed by 0 bases and 0 bases, with 9 bases remaining between them. The CDR3 spans 15 residues. The CDR3 nucleotides are TGTGCCAGCAGCGTAGGAACGAACATGAACACTGAAGCTTTCTTT. Translated, it gives CASSVGTNMNTEAFF.

The genes are TRBV18 and TRBJ1-2; D ambiguous. The length of the CDR3 is 13 residues. The V and J ends lost 3 bases and 0 bases respectively, with 5 bases between them. The germline V gene has CDR1 KGHSH and CDR2 LQKENI. As DNA, the CDR3 is TGTGCCAGCTCACCGGACCCTAACTATGGCTACACCTTC. Amino acids: CASSPDPNYGYTF.

This clonotype has a count of ten or more. The J gene is TRBJ1-5, the V gene TRBV30, with D possibly TRBD1 on 5 matching bases. CDR1 and CDR2 (germline): GTSNPN, SVGIG (reference sequence). This CDR3 contains 15 residues. The V end lost 1 base, the J end lost 0 bases, and 10 bases lay between the germline ends. The CDR3 spells CAWSGGHLSNQPQHF. The DNA of the CDR3 is TGTGCCTGGAGTGGGGGCCACCTTAGCAATCAGCCCCAGCATTTT.

This clonotype was recorded at least ten times. The chain couples TRBV29-1 to TRBJ2-1; TRBD2 is a possible D gene (6 bases). This CDR3 is 14 amino acids long. Looked up from germline, CDR1 is SQVTM and CDR2 is ANQGSEA. The V and J ends lost 7 bases and 1 base respectively, with 14 bases between them. DNA for the CDR3: TGCAGCGGCACCGGGACTGAATCCTACAATGAGCAGTTCTTC. Its translation: CSGTGTESYNEQFF.

The CDR3 region is CASSQGQGASYEQYF. The CDR3 DNA follows: TGTGCCAGCAGCCAAGGACAGGGGGCTTCCTACGAGCAGTACTTC. The chain is built from TRBV14 and TRBJ2-7, with TRBD1 identical over 10 bases. Germline loops: CDR1 SGHDN, CDR2 FVKESK. This CDR3 has 15 residues. V gave up 1 base and J gave up 1 base; unmatched junction bases: 1.

This clonotype has more than one count but fewer than ten. The genes are TRBV20-1 and TRBJ2-2; D gene unclear. With 5 bases removed from V and 1 base from J, the gap between germline ends came to 11 bases. Germline V gene lookup returns CDR1 DFQATT and CDR2 SNEGSKA (reference sequence). This CDR3 is 14 amino acids long. Here the CDR3 DNA reads TGCAGTGCTCTAAAGCAGCGGAACACCGGGGAGCTGTTTTTT. The encoded protein is CSALKQRNTGELFF.

Comments on this clonotype: A much larger clone differs by one base, so this may be a read error. This chain joins TRBV2 and TRBJ1-6; TRBD1 matches 7 bases. Per germline, CDR1 SNHLY and CDR2 FYNNEI. This CDR3 is built from 14 residues. The junction had 8 bases not matched to a gene; V was cut back by 8 bases and J by 7 bases. CDR3 in amino acids: CASALTGNNSPLHF. The CDR3 coding sequence is TGTGCCAGCGCCTTGACAGGGAACAATTCACCCCTCCACTTT.

This clonotype occurred many times. The J gene is TRBJ2-7, the V gene TRBV6-1, with 7 bases fitting TRBD1. This CDR3 is built from 14 residues. V lost 5 bases to trimming and J lost 6 bases; unmatched junction nucleotides: 10. Germline assignment: CDR1 MNHNS and CDR2 SASEGT. The CDR3, as DNA: TGTGCCAGCAGTTTAAACAGGGGCCTAGCCGAGCAGTACTTC. This translates into CASSLNRGLAEQYF.

Here the CDR3 DNA reads TGTGCCAGCAGCTACCAACAGGGTAACTATGGCTACACCTTC. This sequence encodes CASSYQQGNYGYTF. The chain joins TRBV7-2 to TRBJ1-2; D might be TRBD1 (6 bases). V was pared by 4 bases and J by 1 base, with 10 bases between. CDR3 length equals 14 residues. Germline CDR1 reads SGHTA; CDR2 reads FQGNSA.

This rearrangement joins TRBV7-2 to TRBJ2-1; no clear D gene. CDR1 and CDR2 from the germline V gene are SGHTA and FQGNSA. Trimming pared 7 bases from V and 3 bases from J, leaving 16 bases between. There are 15 residues in the CDR3. CDR3 loop: CASIPIPTSYNEQFF. The CDR3 nucleotides are TGTGCCAGCATCCCCATTCCTACCAGCTACAATGAGCAGTTCTTC.

This clonotype was seen only once. The rearrangement links TRBV5-1 to TRBJ2-3; D not resolved. The CDR3 runs to 15 residues. Trimming took 0 bases from V and 2 from J, leaving 10 bases between them. Germline CDR1 SGHRS, CDR2 YFSETQ. CDR3 sequence: CASSLVLTDTDTQYF. For the CDR3, the DNA is TGCGCCAGCAGCTTGGTACTAACAGACACAGATACGCAGTATTTT.

Worth noting for this clonotype: This could be a read error, since a much larger clone is one nucleotide away. The chain recombines TRBV2 with TRBJ1-5; no firm D call. CDR3 length: 14 residues. Germline CDR1 and CDR2: SNHLY and FYNNEI. As DNA, the CDR3 is TGTGCCAGCAGCTCCCACCGTTCCAATCGGCCCCAGCATTTT. It translates to CASSSHRSNRPQHF. The complete variable domain, with remaining parts taken from reference TRBV2 and TRBJ1-5, reads EPEVTQTPSHQVTQMGQEVILRCVPISNHLYFYWYRQILGQKVEFLVSFYNNEISEKSEIFDDQFSVERPDGSNFTLKIRSTKLEDSAMYFCASSSHRSNRPQHFGDGTRLSIL.